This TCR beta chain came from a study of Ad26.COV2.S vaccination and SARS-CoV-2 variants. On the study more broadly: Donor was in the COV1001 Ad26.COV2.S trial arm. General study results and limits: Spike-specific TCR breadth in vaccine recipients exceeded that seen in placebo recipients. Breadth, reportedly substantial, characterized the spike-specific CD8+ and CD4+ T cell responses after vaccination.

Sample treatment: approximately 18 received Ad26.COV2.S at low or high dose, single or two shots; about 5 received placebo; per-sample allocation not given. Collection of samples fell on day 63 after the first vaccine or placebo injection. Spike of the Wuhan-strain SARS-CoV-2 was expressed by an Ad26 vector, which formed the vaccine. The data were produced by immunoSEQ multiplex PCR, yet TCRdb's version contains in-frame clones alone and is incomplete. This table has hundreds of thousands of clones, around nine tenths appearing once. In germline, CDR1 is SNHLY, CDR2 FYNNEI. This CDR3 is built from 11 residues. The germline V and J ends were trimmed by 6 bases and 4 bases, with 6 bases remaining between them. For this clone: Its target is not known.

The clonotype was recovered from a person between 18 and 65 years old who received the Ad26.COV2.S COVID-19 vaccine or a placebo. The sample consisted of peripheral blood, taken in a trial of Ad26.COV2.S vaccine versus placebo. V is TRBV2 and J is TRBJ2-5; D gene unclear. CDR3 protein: CASRASETQYF. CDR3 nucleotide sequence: TGTGCCAGCAGGGCGTCAGAGACCCAGTACTTC.